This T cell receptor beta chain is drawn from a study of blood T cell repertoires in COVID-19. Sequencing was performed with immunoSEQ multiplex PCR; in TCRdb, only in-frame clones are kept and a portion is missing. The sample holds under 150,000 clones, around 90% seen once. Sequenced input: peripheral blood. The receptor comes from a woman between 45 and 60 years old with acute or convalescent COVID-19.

CDR3 DNA sequence: TGTGCCAGCCAAATAACAGGGTTCTACGAGCAGTACTTC. This encodes CASQITGFYEQYF. This chain joins TRBV7-9 and TRBJ2-7; a weak D match, TRBD1 (6 bases). CDR1 is SEHNR and CDR2 is FQNEAQ in the germline V gene (reference sequence). V was pared by 8 bases and J by 3 bases, with 14 bases between. This CDR3 has 13 residues.